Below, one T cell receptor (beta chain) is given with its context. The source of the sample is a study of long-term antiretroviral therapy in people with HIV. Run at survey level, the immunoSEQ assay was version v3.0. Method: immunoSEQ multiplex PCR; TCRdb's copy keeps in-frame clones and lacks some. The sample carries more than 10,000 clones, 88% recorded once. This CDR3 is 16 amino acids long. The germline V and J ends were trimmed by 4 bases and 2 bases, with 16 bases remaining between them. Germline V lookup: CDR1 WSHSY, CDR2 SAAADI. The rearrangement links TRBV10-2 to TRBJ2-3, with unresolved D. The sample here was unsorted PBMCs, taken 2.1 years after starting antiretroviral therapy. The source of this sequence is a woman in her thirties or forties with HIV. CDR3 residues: CASSGSGSFDTDTQYF. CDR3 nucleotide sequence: TGCGCCAGCAGTGGTAGTGGGTCGTTCGACACAGATACGCAGTATTTT.